The 13 T cell receptor beta chains listed next were all sequenced from one sample in a study of blood T cell repertoires in COVID-19. TCRdb keeps only in-frame clones here, not all; method: immunoSEQ multiplex PCR. The sample yields roughly 200,000 clones, around 90% seen once. The sequenced sample was peripheral blood. Every receptor here comes from a man younger than 30 with active or convalescent COVID-19.

The V and J genes are TRBV28 and TRBJ1-2; D is possibly TRBD1 (6 bases). V lost 5 bases and J lost 7, with 20 bases in between. CDR3 length: 15 residues. CDR1 and CDR2 from the germline V gene are MDHEN and SYDVKM. As DNA, the CDR3 is TGTGCCAGCAGTCCTGTAGGGGCAGGGGCGGGTGGCTACACCTTC. Translation gives CASSPVGAGAGGYTF.

V is TRBV28 and J is TRBJ1-2; 8 bases are shared with TRBD1. Germline V lookup: CDR1 MDHEN, CDR2 SYDVKM. This CDR3 is 15 amino acids long. Unmatched junction bases numbered 8, after V lost 4 bases and J lost 4 bases. The CDR3 sequence: CASSSDRDRPYGYTF. As DNA, the CDR3 is TGTGCCAGCAGTTCCGACCGGGACAGGCCCTATGGCTACACCTTC.

This chain connects TRBV30 to TRBJ2-1; D might be TRBD1 (7 bases). Germline V gives CDR1 GTSNPN, CDR2 SVGIG (reference sequence). The CDR3 covers 16 residues. The germline V and J ends were trimmed by 0 bases and 8 bases, with 20 bases remaining between them. This CDR3 is CAWSVRGRGAKHEQFF. In DNA form, the CDR3 reads TGTGCCTGGAGTGTACGGGGCAGGGGGGCAAAGCATGAGCAGTTCTTC.

The rearrangement joins TRBV9 to TRBJ1-3; D gene unclear. Trimming stripped 0 bases from V and 5 bases from J, with 9 bases between. Germline assignment: CDR1 SGDLS and CDR2 YYNGEE. The CDR3 is 14 residues long. This chain's CDR3 is CASSVDTHRNTIYF. DNA of the CDR3: TGTGCCAGCAGCGTAGACACGCATAGAAACACCATATATTTT.

The rearrangement uses TRBV15 and TRBJ1-5, with a possible D match to TRBD1 (5 bases). V was shortened by 5 bases and J by 8 bases, with 16 bases between the two germline ends. The CDR3 contains 14 residues. Germline V gene data show CDR1 as LNHNV and CDR2 as YYDKDF (reference sequence). The CDR3 reads CATSPPGPVEPQHF. CDR3 in DNA: TGTGCCACCAGCCCCCCAGGGCCGGTGGAGCCCCAGCATTTT.

This chain joins TRBV28 and TRBJ1-3, with a possible D match to TRBD1 (5 bases). V was cut by 3 bases and J by 2 bases, with 11 bases left in between. CDR1 is MDHEN and CDR2 is SYDVKM in the germline V gene. The CDR3 loop spans 15 amino acids. This chain's CDR3 is CASSFSGIPGNTIYF. The DNA of the CDR3 is TGTGCCAGCAGTTTCTCAGGGATACCTGGAAACACCATATATTTT.

This chain uses TRBV7-9 with TRBJ2-5; 9 nucleotides line up with TRBD2. The CDR3 contains 16 residues. Germline V lookup: CDR1 SEHNR, CDR2 FQNEAQ (reference sequence). V gave up 5 bases and J gave up 1 base; unmatched junction bases: 8. The chain's CDR3 is CASSPISGGFQETQYF. For the CDR3, the DNA is TGTGCCAGCAGCCCGATTAGCGGGGGCTTCCAAGAGACCCAGTACTTC. The full variable domain, in which reference TRBV7-9 and TRBJ2-5 provide the parts outside the CDR3, is DTGVSQNPRHKITKRGQNVTFRCDPISEHNRLYWYRQTLGQGPEFLTYFQNEAQLEKSRLLSDRFSAERPKGSFSTLEIQRTEQGDSAMYLCASSPISGGFQETQYFGPGTRLLVL.

The chain recombines TRBV14 with TRBJ2-3; D gene unclear. The germline V gene has CDR1 SGHDN and CDR2 FVKESK. With 8 bases removed from V and 6 bases from J, the gap between germline ends came to 15 bases. This CDR3 comprises 13 residues. In nucleotides, the CDR3 is TGTGCCAGCCGCCCTCATACGGTGGATACGCAGTATTTT. It specifies CASRPHTVDTQYF. The whole variable domain, filled in from reference TRBV14 and TRBJ2-3, reads EAGVTQFPSHSVIEKGQTVTLRCDPISGHDNLYWYRRVMGKEIKFLLHFVKESKQDESGMPNNRFLAERTGGTYSTLKVQPAELEDSGVYFCASRPHTVDTQYFGPGTRLTVL.

The rearrangement joins TRBV30 to TRBJ2-1, with 9 positions matching TRBD1. This CDR3 is built from 14 residues. V lost 3 bases and J lost 6; bases outside the gene matches: 6. CDR1 and CDR2 (germline): GTSNPN, SVGIG (reference sequence). The CDR3 nucleotides read TGTGCCTGGAGCCCCGGGACAGGGCGCAATGAGCAGTTCTTC. Translation: CAWSPGTGRNEQFF. Full variable domain (outside the CDR3, taken from reference TRBV30 and TRBJ2-1): SQTIHQWPATLVQPVGSPLSLECTVEGTSNPNLYWYRQAAGRGLQLLFYSVGIGQISSEVPQNLSASRPQDRQFILSSKKLLLSDSGFYLCAWSPGTGRNEQFFGPGTRLTVL.

The chain recombines TRBV9 with TRBJ2-5; 10 bases are shared with TRBD2. Germline V gene lookup returns CDR1 SGDLS and CDR2 YYNGEE. This CDR3 is built from 14 residues. V shed 3 bases and J 5 bases; nucleotides not matched to a gene: 4. The CDR3 reads CASSATSGIETQYF. CDR3 coding DNA: TGTGCCAGCAGCGCAACTAGCGGGATCGAGACCCAGTACTTC.

This clone was counted a single time. This sequence joins TRBV30 and TRBJ1-4; D gene ambiguous. Trimming stripped 2 bases from V and 4 bases from J, with 14 bases between. Germline assignment: CDR1 GTSNPN and CDR2 SVGIG (reference sequence). This CDR3 has 15 residues. This chain's CDR3 is CAWSWREKINEKLFF. CDR3 in DNA: TGTGCCTGGAGTTGGAGGGAGAAGATTAATGAAAAACTGTTTTTT.

This clone was recorded once. The gene calls are TRBV7-3 and TRBJ2-6; the D is unclear. This CDR3 is built from 19 residues. Germline-derived CDR1 and CDR2 are SGHTA and FQGTGA. V was trimmed by 1 base and J by 0 bases, leaving 16 bases between them. CDR3 DNA: TGTGCCAGCAGCTTAATTGGCGGCCGTTCGATCTCTGGGGCCAACGTCCTGACTTTC. Its translation: CASSLIGGRSISGANVLTF.

The count of this clone is one. CDR3 protein: CAISLGDRGSNQPQHF. CDR3 DNA sequence: TGTGCCATCAGTCTGGGGGACAGGGGGAGCAATCAGCCCCAGCATTTT. This chain uses TRBV10-3 with TRBJ1-5, with 11 nucleotides matching TRBD1. Losses at the gene ends were 5 bases for V and 1 base for J; bases not matched to a gene: 4. The germline V gene encodes CDR1 ENHRY and CDR2 SYGVKD. The CDR3 is 16 residues long.